Below, one T cell receptor beta chain is given with its context. Only in-frame clones appear in the TCRdb table, and some are missing; sequencing was by immunoSEQ multiplex PCR. Seen here are over 150,000 clones, around 89% observed once, and the top ten hold roughly 1.3%. This sample stems from a study of control samples from healthy donors and cancer patients. The TCR comes from a woman aged 50 to 60 in good health. Input material: blood.

The CDR3, as DNA: TGTGCCAGCAGTTTTGACCGAAATGAGCAGTTCTTC. This gives the protein CASSFDRNEQFF. V is TRBV28 and J is TRBJ2-1; D uncertain. V was clipped by 3 bases and J by 7 bases, with 7 bases between them. The CDR3 loop spans 12 amino acids. The germline gives CDR1 MDHEN, CDR2 SYDVKM. The full variable domain, rest sourced from reference TRBV28 and TRBJ2-1, is DVKVTQSSRYLVKRTGEKVFLECVQDMDHENMFWYRQDPGLGLRLIYFSYDVKMKEKGDIPEGYSVSREKKERFSLILESASTNQTSMYLCASSFDRNEQFFGPGTRLTVL.